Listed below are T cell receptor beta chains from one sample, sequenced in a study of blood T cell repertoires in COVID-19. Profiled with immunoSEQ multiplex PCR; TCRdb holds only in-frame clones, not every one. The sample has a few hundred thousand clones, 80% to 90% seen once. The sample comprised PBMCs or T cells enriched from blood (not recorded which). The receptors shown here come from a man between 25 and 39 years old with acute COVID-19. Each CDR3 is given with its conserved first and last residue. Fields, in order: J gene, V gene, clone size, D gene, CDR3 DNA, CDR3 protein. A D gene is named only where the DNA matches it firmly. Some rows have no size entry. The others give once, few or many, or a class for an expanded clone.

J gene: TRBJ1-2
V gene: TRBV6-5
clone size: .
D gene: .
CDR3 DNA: TGTGCCAGCATGGAGCGGAGGAACTATGGCTACACCTTC
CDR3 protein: CASMERRNYGYTF

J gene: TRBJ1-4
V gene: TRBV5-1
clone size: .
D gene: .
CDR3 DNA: TGTGCCAGCAGCGGGGGACTCGGCGAAAAACTGTTTTTT
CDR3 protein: CASSGGLGEKLFF

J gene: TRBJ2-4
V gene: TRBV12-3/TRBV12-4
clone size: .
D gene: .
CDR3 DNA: TGTGCCAGCAGTTCTGCTGGGGGGAACATTCAGTACTTC
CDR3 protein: CASSSAGGNIQYF

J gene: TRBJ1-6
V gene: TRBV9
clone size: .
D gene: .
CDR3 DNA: TGTGCCAGCAGCGTAGACAGTACCTATAATTCACCCCTCCACTTT
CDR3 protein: CASSVDSTYNSPLHF

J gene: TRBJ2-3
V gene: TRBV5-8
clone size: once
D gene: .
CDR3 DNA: TGTGCCAGCAGCTTGCGGCGGGTCTCCTACACAGATACGCAGTATTTT
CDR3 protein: CASSLRRVSYTDTQYF

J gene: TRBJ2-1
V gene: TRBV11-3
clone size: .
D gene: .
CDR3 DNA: TGTGCCAGCAGCTCGACTTCAGGGTCCTACAATGAGCAGTTCTTC
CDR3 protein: CASSSTSGSYNEQFF

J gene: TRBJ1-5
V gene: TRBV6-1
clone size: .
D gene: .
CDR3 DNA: TGTGCCAGCAGTGACACGGTTAATCAGCCCCAGCATTTT
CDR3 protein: CASSDTVNQPQHF

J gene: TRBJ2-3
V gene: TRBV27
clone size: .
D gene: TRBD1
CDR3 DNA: TGTGCCAGCAGGAAGAGACAGGGTCCCACAGATACGCAGTATTTT
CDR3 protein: CASRKRQGPTDTQYF

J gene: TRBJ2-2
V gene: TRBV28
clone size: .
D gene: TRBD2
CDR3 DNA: TGTGCCAGTCTGGTCGCGGGGGGAGGAACCGGGGAGCTGTTTTTT
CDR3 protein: CASLVAGGGTGELFF

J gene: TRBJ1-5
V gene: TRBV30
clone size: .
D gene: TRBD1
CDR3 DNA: TGTGCCTGGAGTTTAGGACAGGGATATCAGCCCCAGCATTTT
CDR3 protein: CAWSLGQGYQPQHF

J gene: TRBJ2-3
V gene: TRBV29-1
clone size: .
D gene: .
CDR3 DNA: TGCAGCTCGAGAGGACGGACTAGCACAGATACGCAGTATTTT
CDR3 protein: CSSRGRTSTDTQYF

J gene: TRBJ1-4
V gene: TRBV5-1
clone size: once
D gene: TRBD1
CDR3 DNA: TGCGCCAGCAGCGGATCGACAGGGTTCTCTGAAAAACTGTTTTTT
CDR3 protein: CASSGSTGFSEKLFF

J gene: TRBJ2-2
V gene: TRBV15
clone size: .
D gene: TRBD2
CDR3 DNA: TGTGCCACCAGCAGGGCCCCTCTAGCGGCATCCGGGGAGCTGTTTTTT
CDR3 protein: CATSRAPLAASGELFF

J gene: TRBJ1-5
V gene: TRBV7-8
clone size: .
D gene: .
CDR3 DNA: TGTGCCAGCAGCTTAGTTTGGTCCGACGGCGGGCCCCAGCATTTT
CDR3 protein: CASSLVWSDGGPQHF

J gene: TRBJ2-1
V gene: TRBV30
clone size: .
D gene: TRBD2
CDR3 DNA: TGTGCCTGGAGTCTTACTAGCGGCTACAATGAGCAGTTCTTC
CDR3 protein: CAWSLTSGYNEQFF

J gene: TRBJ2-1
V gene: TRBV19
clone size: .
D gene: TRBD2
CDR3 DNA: TGTGCCAGTAGTATAGATCGGGCGGGAGCAAATGAGCAGTTCTTC
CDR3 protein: CASSIDRAGANEQFF

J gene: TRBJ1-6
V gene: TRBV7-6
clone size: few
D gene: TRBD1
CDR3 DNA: TGTGCCAGCAGCTTAGGAACCAGGGGGAATTCACCCCTCCACTTT
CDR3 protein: CASSLGTRGNSPLHF

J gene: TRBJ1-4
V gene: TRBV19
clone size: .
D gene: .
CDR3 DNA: TGTGCCACCTCCCTGGCCGGGAATGGATTACTGTTTTTT
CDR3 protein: CATSLAGNGLLFF

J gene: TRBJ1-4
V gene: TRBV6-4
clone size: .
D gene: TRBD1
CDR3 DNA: TGTGCCAGCATCCGGGGGGACAGGGGAGCTAATGAAAAACTGTTTTTT
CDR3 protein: CASIRGDRGANEKLFF

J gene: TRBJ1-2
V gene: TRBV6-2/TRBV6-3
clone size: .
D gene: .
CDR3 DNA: TGTGCCAGCAGCCCCGGTGGGGGCTATTCTAACTATGGCTACACCTTC
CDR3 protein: CASSPGGGYSNYGYTF

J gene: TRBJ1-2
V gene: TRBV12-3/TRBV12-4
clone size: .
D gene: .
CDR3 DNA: TGTGCCAGCTGGGGGGAGGGCATCTATGGCTACACCTTC
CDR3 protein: CASWGEGIYGYTF

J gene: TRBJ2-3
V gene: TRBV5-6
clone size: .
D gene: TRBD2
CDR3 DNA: TGTGCCAGCAGCTTTACGGGAGGGCCAAACACAGATACGCAGTATTTT
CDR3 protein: CASSFTGGPNTDTQYF

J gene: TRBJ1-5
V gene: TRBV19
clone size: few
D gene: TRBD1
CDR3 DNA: TGTGCCAGTAGTTCCGGACAGGGGGCTGTTCAGCCCCAGCATTTT
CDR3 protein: CASSSGQGAVQPQHF

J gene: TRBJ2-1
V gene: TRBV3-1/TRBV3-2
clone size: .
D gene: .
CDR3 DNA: TGTGCCAGCAGCCATATACTTCGGGGTTTTAATGAGCAGTTCTTC
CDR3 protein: CASSHILRGFNEQFF

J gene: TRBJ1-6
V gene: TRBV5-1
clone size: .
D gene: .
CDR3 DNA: TGTGCCAGCAGCTTGGAACCGGGAACGACTTATAATTCACCCCTCCACTTT
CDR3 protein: CASSLEPGTTYNSPLHF

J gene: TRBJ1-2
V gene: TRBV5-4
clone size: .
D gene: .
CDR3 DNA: TGTGCCAGCAGCTCGGGAGGCTCTGATGGCTACACCTTC
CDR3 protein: CASSSGGSDGYTF

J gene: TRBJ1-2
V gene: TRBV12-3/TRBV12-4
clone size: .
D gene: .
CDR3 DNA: TGTGCCAGCATCCTGGCGGGACCAAATGGCTACACCTTC
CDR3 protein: CASILAGPNGYTF

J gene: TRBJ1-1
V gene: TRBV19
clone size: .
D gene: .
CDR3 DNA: TGTGCCAGTAGTGTACAGGACCTCACTGAAGCTTTCTTT
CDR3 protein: CASSVQDLTEAFF

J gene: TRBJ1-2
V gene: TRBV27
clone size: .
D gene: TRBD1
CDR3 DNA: TGTGCCAGCAGTTTTTCAACAGGGGCTAGCTATGGCTACACCTTC
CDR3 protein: CASSFSTGASYGYTF

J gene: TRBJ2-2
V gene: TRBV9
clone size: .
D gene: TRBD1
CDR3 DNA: TGTGCCAGCAGCCCCACCCCGGACAGGGGAAGATCCGGGGAGCTGTTTTTT
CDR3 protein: CASSPTPDRGRSGELFF

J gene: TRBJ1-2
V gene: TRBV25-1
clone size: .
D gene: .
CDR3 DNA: TGTGCCAGCAGTGGGGGTGGTCGGGGTCATGGCTACACCTTC
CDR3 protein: CASSGGGRGHGYTF

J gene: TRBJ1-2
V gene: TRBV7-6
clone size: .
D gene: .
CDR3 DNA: TGTGCCAGCAGCTTAAACCCAGACTATGGCTACACCTTC
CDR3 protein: CASSLNPDYGYTF

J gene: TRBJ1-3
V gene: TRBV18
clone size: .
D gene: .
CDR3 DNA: TGTGCCAGCTCATCCACAGGGTCTCCTGGAAACACCATATATTTT
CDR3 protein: CASSSTGSPGNTIYF

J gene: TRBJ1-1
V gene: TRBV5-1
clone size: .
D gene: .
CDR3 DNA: TGCGCCAGCAGCTTGGTCCGGGTGAACACTGAAGCTTTCTTT
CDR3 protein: CASSLVRVNTEAFF

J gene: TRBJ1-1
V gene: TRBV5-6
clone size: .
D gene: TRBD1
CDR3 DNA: TGTGCCAGCAGCTTGGCCCGGACAGGGGACACTGAAGCTTTCTTT
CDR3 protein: CASSLARTGDTEAFF

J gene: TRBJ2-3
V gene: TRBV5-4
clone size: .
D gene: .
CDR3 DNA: TGTGCCAGCAGCCTGGGGGTAGCCCCGACAGATACGCAGTATTTT
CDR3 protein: CASSLGVAPTDTQYF

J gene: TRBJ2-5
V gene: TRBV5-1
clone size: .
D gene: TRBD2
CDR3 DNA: TGTGCCAGCAGCCCTACTAGCGGCCTGAGACAAGAGACCCAGTACTTC
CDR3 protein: CASSPTSGLRQETQYF

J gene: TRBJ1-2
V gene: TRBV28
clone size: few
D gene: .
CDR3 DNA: TGTGCCAGCAGTTTACGACAGCTGGGAAGAGGCTACACCTTC
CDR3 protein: CASSLRQLGRGYTF

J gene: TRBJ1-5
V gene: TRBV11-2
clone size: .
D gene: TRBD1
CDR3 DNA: TGTGCCAGCAGCTCCGGGATTGACAGGGGGCGCGATCAGCCCCAGCATTTT
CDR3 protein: CASSSGIDRGRDQPQHF

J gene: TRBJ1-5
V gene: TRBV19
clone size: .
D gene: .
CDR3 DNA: TGTGCCAGTAGTATACAGGGTCCTCAGCCCCAGCATTTT
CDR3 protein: CASSIQGPQPQHF

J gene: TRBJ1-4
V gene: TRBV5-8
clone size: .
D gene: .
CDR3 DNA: TGTGCCGACTCCTGGAGTGCCGGGAGAAGGAGACTGTTTTTT
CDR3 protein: CADSWSAGRRRLFF

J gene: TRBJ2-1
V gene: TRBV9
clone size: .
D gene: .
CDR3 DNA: TGTGCCAGCAGCGTAGGGAGGGACTCAGGCAATGAGCAGTTCTTC
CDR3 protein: CASSVGRDSGNEQFF

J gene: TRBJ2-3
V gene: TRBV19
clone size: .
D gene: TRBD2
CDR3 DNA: TGTGCCAGTAGCCGTAGCGGGAGGAGAGTAGATACGCAGTATTTT
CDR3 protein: CASSRSGRRVDTQYF

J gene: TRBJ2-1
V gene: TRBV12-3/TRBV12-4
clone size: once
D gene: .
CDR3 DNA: TGTGCCAGCAGTTTTCGACAGGGAGGTGAGCAGTTCTTC
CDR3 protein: CASSFRQGGEQFF

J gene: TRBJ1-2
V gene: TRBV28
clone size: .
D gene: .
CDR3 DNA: TGTGCCAGCAGGTCGGGGATCTATGGCTACACCTTC
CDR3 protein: CASRSGIYGYTF

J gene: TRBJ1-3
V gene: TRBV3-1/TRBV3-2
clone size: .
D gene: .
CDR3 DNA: TGTGCCAGCAGCCAAGATGGGACAAGAAACACCATATATTTT
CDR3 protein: CASSQDGTRNTIYF

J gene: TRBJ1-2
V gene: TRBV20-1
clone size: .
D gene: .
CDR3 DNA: TGCAGTGCTGGTGGGACATCGCAATATGGCTACACCTTC
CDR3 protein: CSAGGTSQYGYTF

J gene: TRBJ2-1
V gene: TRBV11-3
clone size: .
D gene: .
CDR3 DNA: TGTGCCAGCAGCTTAGGTGCGGGAATAGGGTTCTCCTACAATGAGCAGTTCTTC
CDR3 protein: CASSLGAGIGFSYNEQFF

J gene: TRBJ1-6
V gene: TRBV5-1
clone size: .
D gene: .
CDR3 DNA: TGCGCCAGCAGCTTGGCATTATCCAGGGCCGATTCACCCCTCCACTTT
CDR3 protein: CASSLALSRADSPLHF

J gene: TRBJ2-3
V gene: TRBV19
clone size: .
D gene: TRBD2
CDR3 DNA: TGTGCCAGTAGTATGGGACTAGGGGTATCAGATACGCAGTATTTT
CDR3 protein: CASSMGLGVSDTQYF

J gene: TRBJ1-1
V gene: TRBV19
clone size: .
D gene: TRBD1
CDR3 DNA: TGTGCCATTGCGACAGGGGGCAACACTGAAGCTTTCTTT
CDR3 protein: CAIATGGNTEAFF

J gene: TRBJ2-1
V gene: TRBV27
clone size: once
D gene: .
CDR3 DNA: TGTGCCAGCAGTTTATACCCTCGGTTGGAGGGTCCCTACAATGAGCAGTTCTTC
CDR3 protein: CASSLYPRLEGPYNEQFF